This T cell receptor (beta chain) was sequenced for a study of cytomegalovirus exposure and HLA in healthy donors (dated by TCRdb to the late 2010s). Broadly, across the study: According to an earlier analysis of 550 to 750 of the donors, about 179 million T cells yielded 117 million unique TCR beta sequences and approximately 300 Gb of sequence data. About 280 gigabases of sequencing data and 75 million to 85 million unique TCR sequences made up an early release that covered over 550 HLA-typed donors. Of the 300 to 400 genotyped donors, approximately 80% fell in the genetic ancestry cluster associated with self-reported Caucasian donors. The aim of the study was to test whether cataloging public T cell receptors could identify signatures of past pathogen exposure. The study used immunosequencing to profile the T cell repertoires of more than 650 subjects and linked those repertoires to cytomegalovirus serostatus. Besides the first cohort of approximately 670 subjects, a separate validation cohort made up of 120 different subjects was used. The study combined high-throughput TCR immunosequencing, statistical association of individual TCRs with disease status, and machine learning to predict cytomegalovirus infection status. A later analysis re-examined previously published TCR beta repertoires from about 670 donors and added high-resolution HLA genotyping to investigate patterns of TCR occurrence. Rather than using new phenotypic data, the later analysis identified candidate immune exposures from TCR beta sequences and from how often those sequences occurred across donors. In an earlier analysis of roughly 580 of the donors, high-throughput TCR beta sequencing was used to judge whether each TCR beta V gene segment behaved as functional or pseudogenic. Alongside the repertoire data, information on donor age, sex, ethnicity and CMV serostatus was compiled. A later genetic analysis used genome-wide SNP genotypes for about 65% of the 666 donors, treating that subset as a discovery cohort. All discovery cohort repertoires had been generated using a single sequencing platform. HLA typing included class I and class II loci at four-digit resolution. Typing coverage differed by locus: A, B, C, DRB1 and DQB1 were typed in about 629-640 donors, DQA1 in about 550, DPA1 in 600 to 610, and DPB1 in approximately 450. A handful of DR-DQ haplotypes were handled as single units for association and clustering because linkage in the cohort was strong. Across 398 genotyped donors of the cohort, an average of about 250,000 unique TCR beta nucleotide sequences per donor were sequenced, and approximately 19% of those sequences were non-productive. Overall results and qualifications from the work: The 87-base-pair reads could not distinguish some IMGT-functional V segments, including TRBV6-2 and TRBV6-3, so those segments were excluded. A further reported finding was that TCR beta sequences accurately predicted the HLA-A and HLA-B alleles for most subjects in the first cohort. The sequencing pipeline was judged likely to have produced a cluster of highly shared sequence variants as a technical artifact. Because HLA typing was missing for some donors at each locus, association tests included only the typed subset. In vitro tests confirmed that three of the cytomegalovirus-associated TCR beta chains recognize cytomegalovirus antigens. In an earlier analysis of some 500 of the donors, most TCR beta V segments were observed in productive rearrangements about 87% or about 30% of the time, broadly matching IMGT annotations. For the cohort, immune exposure information was limited to CMV serostatus. Across donors, most TCR sequences were observed very rarely, whereas some public TCRs were present in many individuals. Correlated functional status among segregating V segments might be attributable to linkage disequilibrium, but an unknown experimental factor could not be ruled out. Because counts were too low, 15 to 20 rarely observed V segments, including chromosome 9 orphons, were left out of the earlier analysis of 500 to 650 of the donors. According to the authors, the approach could potentially be generalized to other disease states and immunological phenotypes. A later genetic analysis associated a missense DCLRE1C variant with V-gene and J-gene trimming of TCR beta chains, and an independent cohort replicated the association. In a later analysis, 15,000 to 20,000 TCR beta sequences were associated with specific HLA alleles at a false discovery rate of 0.05. A later analysis reported that several top co-occurrence clusters appeared linked to parvovirus B19, influenza, CMV and Epstein-Barr virus. Presence/absence analyses assumed roughly uniform sequencing depth across donors, an assumption that may not hold. When HLA alleles, especially DR and DQ, strongly co-occurred, attributing TCR associations to individual alleles was difficult. Cytomegalovirus status was reported to be diagnosed by the classifier with high specificity and sensitivity in both the original and validation cohorts. In a later analysis, the rate of TCR association differed among HLA loci, with DRB1 alleles having the most associated TCRs and HLA-C alleles having the fewest. The study listed 150 to 200 TCR beta chains as associated with cytomegalovirus. Only TCR beta chains were sequenced in this cohort, and the absence of alpha or paired-chain data limited detectable features. According to a later genetic analysis, donors in an Asian-associated ancestry cluster had fewer N-insertions in productive TCRs than the approximately 700-donor mean. In a later analysis, HLA-associated TCR beta chains were found to be more clonally expanded and to have lower generation probabilities than equally common non-associated chains. Most CMV-associated TCR beta chains appeared to be HLA-restricted in a later analysis, and the HLA associations seemed to be driven largely by CMV exposure.

From the cysteine up to the phenylalanine, the CDR3 has a length of 15 residues. The kept DNA is CDR3 alone, 45 bases in frame from the first base. The germline V and J ends show losses of 2 bases and 2 bases respectively, and no gene match explains 5 bases of the junction. The germline V gene yields MGHRA for CDR1 and YSYEKL for CDR2. The cohort was made up of about 610 healthy bone marrow donors. All cohort members were sampled while nominally healthy, although unrecorded immune exposures were likely present. The donor was CMV seropositive and belonged to the group of some 290 seropositive cohort members. A peripheral blood sample was collected from each donor, and TCR beta sequencing was performed on peripheral blood mononuclear cells. The Qiagen DNeasy Blood Extraction Kit was used to extract genomic DNA from the blood cell samples. This clone has only a few counts. Its binding antigen is unknown. Base qualities are missing; no much larger clone stands one base away.

The library was produced with the immunoSEQ multiplex PCR assay. A mixture of 60 forward primers for TCR Vbeta segments and 13 reverse primers for TCR Jbeta segments was used in the multiplex PCR. Amplification of the CDR3 region of rearranged TCR beta genes was performed with a multiplex PCR assay on genomic DNA. On the Illumina HiSeq System, the amplified TCR beta libraries were sequenced as 87-base-pair reads. In the paper's pipeline: In a later analysis, around 80 million unique TCR beta chains were counted across the approximately 670 repertoires, and about 10 million of these chains were shared by at least two donors. Raw reads were error-corrected and collapsed into unique sequences by a nearest-neighbor algorithm in which closely related sequences were merged to remove PCR and sequencing errors. To assign V, D and J gene segments, CDR3 sequences were aligned to IMGT reference sequences. For a sequence to be retained, at least a six-nucleotide match to both a V gene segment and a J gene segment was required. Rearrangements were called productive when the CDR3 lacked stop codons and stayed in frame with V and J; all others were non-productive. CDR3 was defined by IMGT convention, running from the second conserved V-encoded cysteine to the conserved J-encoded phenylalanine. In an earlier analysis of just under 600 of the donors, sequences lacking an unambiguous match to a single V gene segment were excluded. An earlier analysis of fewer than 750 of the donors classified V segments as functional when productive rearrangements were above 56.7% and as segregating when the standard deviation between donors was above 5%. A statistical classification framework was built to diagnose cytomegalovirus status from the catalog of TCR beta chain sequences. In a later analysis, V and J genes were assigned by comparing TCR nucleotide sequences against IMGT/GENE-DB human TR gene sequences. The TCRdist pipeline was used in a later analysis to assign CDR3 sequences and most-parsimonious VDJ recombination scenarios. In a later analysis, every TCR beta chain was defined by the combination of its CDR3 amino acid sequence and its V-gene family, and reads without a unique V-gene family were dropped. To address suspected cross-contamination and a sequencing artifact, a later analysis removed 592 highly shared, low-generation-probability nucleotide sequences. A later analysis calculated a clonal expansion index for each public chain from normalized within-repertoire ranks of inferred template counts. In a later analysis, generation probabilities were computed with a VDJ recombination model fitted to out-of-frame rearrangements, and the resulting probabilities were checked against IGoR. In a later analysis, TCR-TCR, TCR-HLA and TCR-CMV co-occurrence was scored with hypergeometric tests, and a repertoire-size bias correction was applied to TCR pairs. False discovery rates were estimated in a later analysis by permuting HLA or CMV assignments 20 times. In a later analysis, co-occurring TCRs were grouped with DBSCAN, and TCRdist sequence similarity was added when clustering was performed within HLA-allele-positive subsets. For co-occurrence clustering, repertoires with fewer than 30,000 or more than 120,000 public chains were excluded, along with about five repertoires with anomalous nucleotide sharing. TCRdb took this table from immuneACCESS and kept in-frame rearrangements with V and J called. Such tables lack part of the clones; where checked against another copy, unresolved V genes explain under half of the gap, and the rest is unexplained. That table supplies the V and J calls and clone size; D and trimming were determined from the DNA. The table for this sample lists 150,000 to 200,000 clones; over 70% of them were counted only once. Together, the top ten hold roughly 1.4% of the sample.

The chain was built from TRBV4-1 and TRBJ2-7, and TRBD1 matches 8 of the central bases. The receptor was isolated from a young woman in good health and CMV-seropositive. The sample was PBMCs. CDR3 region: CASSQPRDRPYEQYF. The DNA reads as follows: TGCGCCAGCAGCCAACCCCGGGACAGGCCCTACGAGCAGTACTTC.